This is a list of T cell receptor beta chains from one sample in a study of blood T cell repertoires in COVID-19. Sequencing used immunoSEQ multiplex PCR; TCRdb keeps in-frame clones, though not all of them. The sample contains 50,000 to 60,000 clones, around 85% of which appear only once. The sequenced sample consisted of peripheral blood. These TCRs come from a human donor in a cohort sampled during active COVID-19. Each CDR3 is given with its conserved first and last residue. D genes are given only for firm matches. Only part of the rows carry a size: once, few, many, or a class if the clone is expanded.

>.|.|TRBJ2-5|TRBV6-6
TGTGCCAGCAGTTCACAAGAGACCCAGTACTTC
CASSSQETQYF
>.|.|TRBJ1-6|TRBV10-3
TGTGCCATCAGTGAACCGACAGGTCCAGGATCACCCCTCCACTTT
CAISEPTGPGSPLHF
>.|.|TRBJ2-5|TRBV6-5
TGTGCCAGCAGTTCGACCGGGACACTCCAAGAGACCCAGTACTTC
CASSSTGTLQETQYF
>.|.|TRBJ2-3|TRBV28
TGTGCCAGCAGTCCCGTGGCTGGCACAGATACGCAGTATTTT
CASSPVAGTDTQYF
>.|.|TRBJ2-7|TRBV6-6
TGTGCCAGCAGTTACGCTACGAACGAGCAGTACTTC
CASSYATNEQYF
>.|TRBD1|TRBJ2-1|TRBV7-8
TGTGCCAGCAGCTTGGGACAGCTCAATGAGCAGTTCTTC
CASSLGQLNEQFF
>.|.|TRBJ2-7|TRBV2
TGTGCCAGCAGTGGGTCCCCCCGAAAACTGTACGAGCAGTACTTC
CASSGSPRKLYEQYF
>.|TRBD1|TRBJ1-6|TRBV7-2
TGTGCCAGCAGCTTAGTCTCGACAGGGCTCCATAATTCACCCCTCCACTTT
CASSLVSTGLHNSPLHF
>.|TRBD1|TRBJ2-5|TRBV7-3
TGTGCCAGCAGCCGGTGGACAGGGGTCGGGGAGACCCAGTACTTC
CASSRWTGVGETQYF
>.|TRBD1|TRBJ1-3|TRBV28
TGTGCCAGCAGTTTTGCTGGGACAGGGGGAAGAAACACCATATATTTT
CASSFAGTGGRNTIYF
>.|.|TRBJ2-1|TRBV19
TGTGCCAGTATGCCCTCTTCCGGGAACAATGAGCAGTTCTTC
CASMPSSGNNEQFF
>few|TRBD1|TRBJ1-2|TRBV25-1
TGTGCCAGCAGTGACACCACATTGATAAGGGACAGTCACTATGGCTACACCTTC
CASSDTTLIRDSHYGYTF
>.|.|TRBJ1-2|TRBV7-2
TGTGCCAGCAGCCCCGAGGTGGGTAGAATAGGCTACACCTTC
CASSPEVGRIGYTF
>.|TRBD2|TRBJ2-1|TRBV28
TGTGCCAGCAGAGGACTAGCGGGAGGGCGTAATGAGCAGTTCTTC
CASRGLAGGRNEQFF
>.|.|TRBJ2-1|TRBV18
TGTGCCAGCTCACCCAGGCAAGAGTACAATGAGCAGTTCTTC
CASSPRQEYNEQFF
>many|.|TRBJ1-3|TRBV6-2/TRBV6-3
TGTGCCAGCAGTTACGGGACACCGAGGGGAAACACCATATATTTT
CASSYGTPRGNTIYF
>.|TRBD1|TRBJ2-3|TRBV4-2
TGTGCCAGCGGACAGGGGAGTGTGGATACGCAGTATTTT
CASGQGSVDTQYF
>.|TRBD2|TRBJ2-1|TRBV5-1
TGCGCCAGCACGATCTCCGGGACTAGCGGACTTAATGAGCAGTTCTTC
CASTISGTSGLNEQFF
>.|TRBD2|TRBJ2-1|TRBV25-1
TGTGCCAGCAGGGGGGGGAGCTCCTACAATGAGCAGTTCTTC
CASRGGSSYNEQFF
>.|TRBD1|TRBJ2-7|TRBV4-1
TGCGCCAGCAGCCGTGGTGTAATGGCGGGACAGGGTTCCTACGAGCAGTACTTC
CASSRGVMAGQGSYEQYF
>.|TRBD1|TRBJ2-3|TRBV19
TGTGCCACCACCCCGTCGGACAGGGGAACAGATACGCAGTATTTT
CATTPSDRGTDTQYF
>few|.|TRBJ2-2|TRBV3-1/TRBV3-2
TGTGCCAGCAGCCAAGAGAGGCGGGGCCCTGGCGGGGAGCTGTTTTTT
CASSQERRGPGGELFF
>.|TRBD1|TRBJ1-6|TRBV28
TGTGCCAGCGACTCCCTTACAGGGGATCATAATTCACCCCTCCACTTT
CASDSLTGDHNSPLHF
>.|.|TRBJ2-5|TRBV25-1
TGTGCCAGCAGTGAAGCCAGGGTTGGAGAGACCCAGTACTTC
CASSEARVGETQYF
>.|TRBD1|TRBJ2-7|TRBV16
TGTGCCAGCAGCTCACAGGGGCCCGAAAGGGAGCAGTACTTC
CASSSQGPEREQYF
>.|.|TRBJ2-6|TRBV10-3
TGTGCCATCAGTCCCCGCGGAGAAACCTCTGGGGCCAACGTCCTGACTTTC
CAISPRGETSGANVLTF
>once|.|TRBJ2-5|TRBV9
TGTGCCAGCAGTGGAGGTGGGGGACGAGGGGGGACCCAGTACTTC
CASSGGGGRGGTQYF
>.|TRBD2|TRBJ2-3|TRBV7-3
TGTGCCAGCAGCTTACTTAGCGGGGCCACAGATACGCAGTATTTT
CASSLLSGATDTQYF
>.|TRBD1|TRBJ1-1|TRBV5-1
TGCGCCAGCAGATTGACAGGGGTCACTGAAGCTTTCTTT
CASRLTGVTEAFF
>.|.|TRBJ2-3|TRBV11-3
TGTGCCAGCAGCTTAATACAGGGTGATACGCAGTATTTT
CASSLIQGDTQYF
>few|TRBD2|TRBJ2-1|TRBV5-6
TGTGCCAGCAGCTTCCGGGGGGTAGGGTCCTACAATGAGCAGTTCTTC
CASSFRGVGSYNEQFF
>.|.|TRBJ1-1|TRBV23-1
TGCGCCAGCAGTCAACTACAGGGAATCGGTACAGCTTTCTTT
CASSQLQGIGTAFF
>few|TRBD1|TRBJ2-7|TRBV10-1
TGCGCCAGCAGTGAGCCGGGACAGCCATACGAGCAGTACTTC
CASSEPGQPYEQYF
>medium-sized|.|TRBJ2-3|TRBV11-2
TGTGCCAGCACCTTCTCTGGGCGCGCAGATACGCAGTATTTT
CASTFSGRADTQYF
>few|.|TRBJ1-4|TRBV11-2
TGTGCCAGCAGCTTAGACAGGCCCGCAACTAATGAAAAACTGTTTTTT
CASSLDRPATNEKLFF
>.|.|TRBJ1-1|TRBV6-4
TGTGCCAGCAGAGCAGGACACCCCAACGCTGAAGCTTTCTTT
CASRAGHPNAEAFF
>.|TRBD1|TRBJ2-7|TRBV4-2
TGTGCCAGCAGCCGAGGGACAGGGGACTACGAGCAGTACTTC
CASSRGTGDYEQYF
>.|TRBD1|TRBJ2-3|TRBV19
TGTGCCAGTAGTATCCCGACAGGGAGCACAGATACGCAGTATTTT
CASSIPTGSTDTQYF
>.|.|TRBJ2-5|TRBV5-5
TGTGCCAGCAGCTTGAGCTGGGAGACCCAGTACTTC
CASSLSWETQYF
>.|TRBD1|TRBJ2-2|TRBV18
TGTGCCAGCTCACCAAAGGGACAGGTCACCGGGGAGCTGTTTTTT
CASSPKGQVTGELFF
>.|.|TRBJ2-5|TRBV19
TGTGCCAGTAGTATTTGGTCTCCAGGTAGCCAAGAGACCCAGTACTTC
CASSIWSPGSQETQYF
>.|TRBD1|TRBJ1-2|TRBV9
TGTGCCAGCAGGGGGACAGGGGAGAACTATGGCTACACCTTC
CASRGTGENYGYTF
>.|TRBD1|TRBJ1-5|TRBV19
TGTGCCAGCTACAGGGGGGGTCAGCCCCAGCATTTT
CASYRGGQPQHF
>.|.|TRBJ2-5|TRBV7-9
TGTGCCAGCAGCTTAGAACTAGGCACAGAGACCCAGTACTTC
CASSLELGTETQYF
>.|TRBD2|TRBJ2-3|TRBV19
TGTGCCAGTAGTATAGACCCCTGGACTAGCGTCGCGGATACGCAGTATTTT
CASSIDPWTSVADTQYF
>.|.|TRBJ2-1|TRBV4-3
TGCGCCAGCAGCCAAGTGGAGGCAGGATACAATGAGCAGTTCTTC
CASSQVEAGYNEQFF
>.|.|TRBJ2-3|TRBV30
TGTGCCTGGAGTGTACGGGTATCTTACCTCAAGGCAGATACGCAGTATTTT
CAWSVRVSYLKADTQYF